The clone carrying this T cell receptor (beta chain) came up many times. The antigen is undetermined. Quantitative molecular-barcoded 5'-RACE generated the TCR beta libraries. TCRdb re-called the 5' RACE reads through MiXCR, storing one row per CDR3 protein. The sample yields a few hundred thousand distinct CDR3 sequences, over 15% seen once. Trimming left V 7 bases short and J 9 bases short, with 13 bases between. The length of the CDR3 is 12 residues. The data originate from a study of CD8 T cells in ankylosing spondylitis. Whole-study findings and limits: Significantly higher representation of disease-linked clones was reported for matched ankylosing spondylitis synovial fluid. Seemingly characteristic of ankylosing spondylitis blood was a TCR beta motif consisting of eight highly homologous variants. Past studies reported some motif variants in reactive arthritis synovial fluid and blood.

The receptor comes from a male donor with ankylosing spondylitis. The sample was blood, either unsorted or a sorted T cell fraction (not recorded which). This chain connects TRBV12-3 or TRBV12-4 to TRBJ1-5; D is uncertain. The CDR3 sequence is CASNLKKGPQHF. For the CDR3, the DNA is TGTGCCAGCAACCTCAAGAAGGGGCCCCAGCATTTT.